Presented here are 24 T cell receptor beta chains from one specimen sequenced in a study of graft-versus-host responses after intestinal transplantation. TCRdb's table, derived via immunoSEQ multiplex PCR, lists solely in-frame clones and lacks some. Here the sample spans about 110,000 clones, 85% to 95% being singletons. Their cognate antigens are unknown. Sequenced material: unstimulated CD4+ T cells sorted from spleen or lymph node cells, taken before transplant. All receptors come from a human donor who was the organ donor for an intestinal transplant.

This clone has a handful of counts. The CDR3 loop reads CASTDLEKLFF. DNA of the CDR3: TGTGCCAGTACCGACCTTGAAAAACTGTTTTTT. The V call is TRBV19, the J call TRBJ1-4; D is unclear. The V gene's germline CDR1 is LNHDA and CDR2 SQIVND (reference sequence). This CDR3 has 11 amino acids. Trimming stripped 7 bases from V and 7 bases from J, with 7 bases between.

V and J are TRBV7-6 and TRBJ2-7; 8 bases are shared with TRBD1. The CDR3 is 15 amino acids. Germline V gene sequence: CDR1 SGHVS, CDR2 FNYEAQ. Trimming cost V 5 bases and J 2 bases; bases outside gene matches: 8. Here the CDR3 reads CASSGGQGATYEQYF. In DNA form, the CDR3 reads TGTGCCAGCAGCGGTGGACAGGGCGCAACCTACGAGCAGTACTTC.

The sample holds one count of this clone. V usage is TRBV2 and J usage is TRBJ2-5, with 9 bases aligning to TRBD1. V was pared by 6 bases and J by 7 bases, with 9 bases of the junction left unmatched. This CDR3 region has 14 residues. Germline assignment: CDR1 SNHLY and CDR2 FYNNEI. CDR3 sequence reads: CASRRDRGTGTQYF. The CDR3 DNA reads as TGTGCCAGCAGACGCGACAGGGGGACGGGGACCCAGTACTTC.

The chain combines TRBV4-1 with TRBJ2-7, with a tentative D call TRBD1 (5 bases). CDR1 and CDR2 from the germline V gene are MGHRA and YSYEKL. This CDR3 has 14 amino acids. The V and J ends lost 1 base and 2 bases respectively, with 9 bases between them. CDR3 DNA: TGCGCCAGCAGCCAAGTCGGCAGGGCCTACGAGCAGTACTTC. This encodes CASSQVGRAYEQYF.

This chain uses TRBV5-1 with TRBJ2-5; the match to TRBD2 covers 11 bases. Germline V CDR1 and CDR2: SGHRS, YFSETQ. The trim removed 6 bases at V and 2 bases at J, leaving 6 bases unmatched. This CDR3 region has 15 residues. The CDR3 reads CASTRTSGPQETQYF. The CDR3 coding sequence is TGCGCCAGCACGCGGACTAGCGGGCCTCAAGAGACCCAGTACTTC.

The chain has TRBV11-1 and TRBJ2-5; 8 bases fit TRBD2. The V segment lost 1 base and the J segment 4 bases; nucleotides outside the gene matches: 5. Germline loops: CDR1 SGHAT, CDR2 FQDESV (reference sequence). The CDR3 has 15 residues. The CDR3 region is CASSLGGAGGETQYF. The CDR3 DNA reads as TGTGCCAGCAGCTTAGGGGGGGCGGGAGGAGAGACCCAGTACTTC.

This chain uses TRBV7-2 with TRBJ2-5; possibly TRBD2 for D (6 bases). Trimming took 5 bases from V and 5 from J, leaving 18 bases between them. The CDR3 runs to 15 residues. The germline V gene encodes CDR1 SGHTA and CDR2 FQGNSA. The CDR3 sequence is CASSDGGPGRETQYF. The CDR3 nucleotides are TGTGCCAGCAGCGACGGGGGACCTGGGAGGGAGACCCAGTACTTC.

V is TRBV30 and J is TRBJ1-3; tentatively, D is TRBD1 (5 bases). Per germline, CDR1 GTSNPN and CDR2 SVGIG (reference sequence). The CDR3 loop spans 13 amino acids. Trimming cost V 0 bases and J 7 bases, with 10 bases left between them. The DNA of the CDR3 is TGTGCCTGGAGTGTAACCGGGGCCAACACCATATATTTT. This codes for CAWSVTGANTIYF.

The chain carries TRBV4-1 and TRBJ1-2; TRBD1 is a possible D gene (5 bases). This CDR3 spans 16 amino acids. The V end lost 4 bases, the J end lost 4 bases, and 19 bases lay between the germline ends. Germline V gene lookup returns CDR1 MGHRA and CDR2 YSYEKL. The CDR3 protein is CASSPIAQGLSYGYTF. Written as DNA, the CDR3 is TGCGCCAGCAGCCCGATTGCGCAGGGTTTAAGCTATGGCTACACCTTC.

This rearrangement joins TRBV6-1 to TRBJ1-1, with unresolved D. The CDR3 is made up of 13 amino acids. Trimming removed 8 bases from V and 5 bases from J, with 15 bases in between. Germline lookup yields CDR1 MNHNS and CDR2 SASEGT. The CDR3 loop is CASLIRAETEAFF. DNA for the CDR3: TGTGCCAGCCTAATAAGAGCGGAGACTGAAGCTTTCTTT.

The chain joins TRBV27 to TRBJ2-2; 9 bases fit TRBD1. CDR1 MNHEY and CDR2 SMNVEV come from the germline V gene (reference sequence). The CDR3 spans 16 residues. The ends lost 7 bases at V and 4 bases at J; junction bases unmatched: 10. The CDR3 DNA follows: TGTGCCAGCAATAACCCACAGGGGGCGTCCACCGGGGAGCTGTTTTTT. Its protein is CASNNPQGASTGELFF.

This clone was seen a few times. Here the CDR3 reads CATSRTGVGNQPQHF. The CDR3, as DNA: TGTGCCACCAGCAGAACAGGGGTTGGCAATCAGCCCCAGCATTTT. The rearrangement uses TRBV15 and TRBJ1-5; 7 bases fit TRBD1. Germline lookup yields CDR1 LNHNV and CDR2 YYDKDF (reference sequence). This CDR3 contains 15 residues. V shed 2 bases, J shed 2 bases, and the junction held 3 bases outside the gene matches.

This chain connects TRBV28 to TRBJ2-3; 8 nucleotides agree with TRBD1. J gave up 6 bases and V 5 bases, and 4 bases lay outside the gene matches. The CDR3 runs to 13 residues. Germline V gene lookup returns CDR1 MDHEN and CDR2 SYDVKM. CDR3 sequence: CASSQGAVDTQYF. The CDR3 DNA is TGTGCCAGCAGTCAGGGGGCGGTTGATACGCAGTATTTT.

As concerns this clone: An end of the junction differs from the germline gene, which may be a read error. The V gene is TRBV7-7, the J gene TRBJ2-2, with D uncertain. The CDR3 is 12 residues long. Germline assignment: CDR1 SSHAT and CDR2 FNYEAQ (reference sequence). Here the CDR3 DNA reads TGTGCTAGCAGCCCATACACCGGGGAGCTGTTTTTT. Encoded protein: CASSPYTGELFF.

This CDR3 reads CASSFYREVAGELFF. In DNA form, the CDR3 reads TGTGCCAGCAGCTTCTACAGGGAGGTGGCCGGGGAGCTGTTTTTT. The rearrangement links TRBV7-9 to TRBJ2-2; D is possibly TRBD1 or TRBD2 (6 bases each). In germline, CDR1 is SEHNR, CDR2 FQNEAQ (reference sequence). The CDR3 sequence is 15 residues long. The V end was cut by 3 bases, the J end by 6 bases, with 14 bases between.

The chain couples TRBV28 to TRBJ1-2; tentative D call: TRBD1 (6 bases). CDR3 length: 12 residues. The germline V gene has CDR1 MDHEN and CDR2 SYDVKM. The V end lost 4 bases, the J end lost 10 bases, and 13 bases lay between the germline ends. This CDR3 is CASSSLQGAYTF. In DNA, the CDR3 is TGTGCCAGCAGTTCCCTACAGGGAGCCTACACCTTC.

This clone came up once. The chain combines TRBV5-4 with TRBJ2-1; D might be TRBD2 (5 bases). The CDR3 is 14 amino acids. V lost 7 bases and J 8 bases, leaving 19 bases between the germline ends. CDR1 and CDR2 from the germline V gene are SGHNT and YYREEE (reference sequence). The CDR3 loop reads CASSRGDYRHEQFF. As DNA, the CDR3 is TGTGCCAGCTCACGGGGAGACTATAGGCATGAGCAGTTCTTC.

The chain recombines TRBV30 with TRBJ2-1; 10 bases fit TRBD2. The ends lost 6 bases at V and 6 bases at J; junction bases unmatched: 11. The CDR3 length is 15 residues. Germline V gene sequence: CDR1 GTSNPN, CDR2 SVGIG (reference sequence). CDR3 region: CACPLGLAVSNEQFF. DNA of the CDR3: TGTGCCTGCCCACTCGGACTAGCGGTCTCCAATGAGCAGTTCTTC.

Remarks on this clone: Germline and junction disagree at one end, which may indicate a read error. The V and J genes are TRBV28 and TRBJ1-2; D gene uncertain. The CDR3 is 15 residues long. From germline, CDR1 is MDHEN and CDR2 SYDVKM. The CDR3 DNA is TGTGCCAGCAGTGTATGGACTCCCCACAACTATGGCTACACCTTC. Amino acids: CASSVWTPHNYGYTF.

V is TRBV6-1 and J is TRBJ2-3; possibly TRBD1 for D (5 bases). The V end was cut by 8 bases, the J end by 1 base, with 13 bases between. This CDR3 region has 14 residues. The germline CDR1 and CDR2 sequences are MNHNS and SASEGT. The CDR3 region has the DNA TGTGCCAGCCGAAACGCCAGGGGCACAGATACGCAGTATTTT. This gives the protein CASRNARGTDTQYF.

The gene calls are TRBV28 and TRBJ2-7; the D gene could be TRBD1 or TRBD2 (5 bases each). Germline lookup yields CDR1 MDHEN and CDR2 SYDVKM. This CDR3 spans 16 amino acids. The V end lost 3 bases, the J end lost 1 base, and 16 bases lay between the germline ends. In nucleotides, the CDR3 is TGTGCCAGCAGTTTCGCAGGGTGGGGCGGGTCCTACGAGCAGTACTTC. It translates to CASSFAGWGGSYEQYF.

CDR3 in amino acids: CASSGTGGYEQFF. CDR3 DNA sequence: TGTGCCAGCAGCGGGACAGGGGGTTATGAGCAGTTCTTC. The genes are TRBV9 and TRBJ2-1; TRBD1 matches 10 bases. The trim removed 3 bases at V and 8 bases at J, leaving 2 bases unmatched. Germline V gene sequence: CDR1 SGDLS, CDR2 YYNGEE. The CDR3 totals 13 residues.

The chain has TRBV9 and TRBJ1-4; no firm D call. The germline gives CDR1 SGDLS, CDR2 YYNGEE. V lost 10 bases and J lost 6, with 19 bases in between. The length of the CDR3 is 14 residues. The CDR3 here is CAQIEAVSHEKLFF. CDR3 nucleotides: TGTGCCCAAATCGAGGCGGTTTCCCATGAAAAACTGTTTTTT.

Here the CDR3 reads CASSAVSRGTGGAQYF. CDR3 in DNA: TGCGCCAGCAGTGCAGTTTCCAGGGGGACGGGGGGGGCCCAGTACTTC. This sequence joins TRBV10-2 and TRBJ2-5; TRBD2 is a possible D gene (8 bases). Germline assignment: CDR1 WSHSY and CDR2 SAAADI. The CDR3 contains 16 residues. V gave up 4 bases and J gave up 9 bases, with 24 bases separating them.